This entry lists 27 T cell receptor beta chains sequenced from one sample in a study of technical replicates of blood from a handful of donors. Generated by immunoSEQ multiplex PCR, the TCRdb table keeps only in-frame clones and is missing some. The sample has just under 45,000 clones; about 96% are singletons. Sequenced input: T cells isolated from PBMCs. The receptors shown here come from a human donor in good health.

This chain uses TRBV5-4 with TRBJ2-7, with 8 bases identical to TRBD1. From germline, CDR1 is SGHNT and CDR2 YYREEE (reference sequence). With 2 bases clipped from V and 2 bases from J, the junction kept 3 bases outside the gene matches. This CDR3 is built from 14 residues. CDR3 nucleotides: TGTGCCAGCAGCTTCGGGACAGGAGCCTACGAGCAGTACTTC. This codes for CASSFGTGAYEQYF. The variable domain in full, with the rest retrieved from reference TRBV5-4 and TRBJ2-7, is ETGVTQSPTHLIKTRGQQVTLRCSSQSGHNTVSWYQQALGQGPQFIFQYYREEENGRGNFPPRFSGLQFPNYSSELNVNALELDDSALYLCASSFGTGAYEQYFGPGTRLTVT.

This rearrangement joins TRBV9 to TRBJ1-2; 7 bases are a match to TRBD1. The germline CDR1 and CDR2 sequences are SGDLS and YYNGEE. Trimming cost V 4 bases and J 8 bases; bases outside gene matches: 14. This CDR3 comprises 15 residues. CDR3 DNA sequence: TGTGCCAGCAGCCCTAGTGGAACAGGGGAAGGAGGCTACACCTTC. Amino acids: CASSPSGTGEGGYTF.

This clone is a singleton in its sample. The chain is built from TRBV5-1 and TRBJ2-7; TRBD1 aligns across 8 bases. Germline CDR1 SGHRS, CDR2 YFSETQ. The CDR3 spans 15 residues. Unmatched junction bases numbered 8, after V lost 3 bases and J lost 3 bases. CDR3 nucleotides: TGCGCCAGCAGCTGGACAGGGAGTGGGGTCTACGAGCAGTACTTC. Its protein product is CASSWTGSGVYEQYF.

The CDR3 DNA reads as TGTGCCAGCAGCCCAGGGACTCTCTCGGAGGAAGAGCAGTTCTTC. It encodes CASSPGTLSEEEQFF. The chain employs TRBV11-3 and TRBJ2-1; the D gene is possibly TRBD2 (6 bases). V lost 5 bases to trimming and J lost 10 bases, with 21 bases between them. From germline, CDR1 is SGHNT and CDR2 YENEEA. The CDR3 is 15 amino acids.

The V call is TRBV5-6, the J call TRBJ2-2, with a weak D call TRBD1 (5 bases). This CDR3 comprises 14 residues. CDR1 SGHDT and CDR2 YYEEEE come from the germline V gene. Trimming removed 4 bases at V and 8 bases at J, with 15 bases between. This CDR3 is CASSPRRGRGELFF. CDR3 DNA sequence: TGTGCCAGCAGCCCCCGTAGGGGAAGAGGGGAGCTGTTTTTT.

The chain links TRBV11-3 to TRBJ2-7, with 9 nucleotides matching TRBD2. V gave up 5 bases and J gave up 2 bases; unmatched junction bases: 7. This CDR3 has 15 amino acids. Germline loops: CDR1 SGHNT, CDR2 YENEEA. CDR3: CASSPQTSGAYEQYF. The DNA for the CDR3 is TGTGCCAGCAGCCCCCAGACTAGCGGAGCCTACGAGCAGTACTTC.

The chain has TRBV11-2 and TRBJ1-3; TRBD1 aligns across 7 bases. J gave up 8 bases and V 5 bases, and 15 bases lay outside the gene matches. The CDR3 contains 16 residues. CDR1 is SGHAT and CDR2 is FQNNGV in the germline V gene. Here the CDR3 reads CASSLAGTAVSYTIYF. The CDR3 nucleotides read TGTGCCAGCAGCCTGGCCGGGACAGCGGTCTCCTACACCATATATTTT. Full variable domain (missing parts from reference TRBV11-2 and TRBJ1-3): EAGVAQSPRYKIIEKRQSVAFWCNPISGHATLYWYQQILGQGPKLLIQFQNNGVVDDSQLPKDRFSAERLKGVDSTLKIQPAKLEDSAVYLCASSLAGTAVSYTIYFGEGSWLTVV.

The gene calls are TRBV4-1 and TRBJ1-2; TRBD1 matches 7 bases. Germline V gene lookup returns CDR1 MGHRA and CDR2 YSYEKL. J lost 7 bases, V lost 1 base, and 9 bases had no gene match. This CDR3 is built from 15 residues. The CDR3 nucleotides read TGCGCCAGCAGCCAAGTAGACAGGGTGGGGTTTGGCTACACCTTC. Residues: CASSQVDRVGFGYTF.

The genes are TRBV6-1 and TRBJ1-1; TRBD1 agrees at 9 bases. The V segment lost 10 bases and the J segment 5 bases; nucleotides outside the gene matches: 8. The germline V gene encodes CDR1 MNHNS and CDR2 SASEGT. The CDR3 consists of 13 residues. CDR3 DNA: TGTGCCATCAAGACAGGGGGGTGGACTGAAGCTTTCTTT. Protein: CAIKTGGWTEAFF.

The rearrangement links TRBV6-5 to TRBJ2-4; D ambiguous. This CDR3 has 12 amino acids. V lost 8 bases, J lost 7 bases, and 12 bases lay in between. The germline V gene encodes CDR1 MNHEY and CDR2 SVGAGI. The CDR3 DNA reads TGTGCCAGCTCTAACAGCCAGAACATTCAGTACTTC. It codes for CASSNSQNIQYF.

V and J are TRBV9 and TRBJ2-3; 8 positions match TRBD2. Trimming removed 5 bases from V and 2 bases from J; junction bases left unmatched: 10. The CDR3 loop spans 16 amino acids. Germline-derived CDR1 and CDR2 are SGDLS and YYNGEE. CDR3 loop: CASSTKREWNTDTQYF. In nucleotides, the CDR3 is TGTGCCAGCAGTACTAAGCGGGAGTGGAACACAGATACGCAGTATTTT.

V is TRBV5-1 and J is TRBJ1-1, with 7 positions matching TRBD1. CDR3 length: 13 residues. The V gene end was trimmed by 4 bases and the J gene end by 1 base; junction bases not matched to a gene: 1. Per the germline V gene, CDR1 is SGHRS and CDR2 is YFSETQ. The CDR3 DNA reads as TGCGCCAGCAGCAGACAGGGGAACACTGAAGCTTTCTTT. It translates to CASSRQGNTEAFF.

The chain uses TRBV28 and TRBJ2-7; 8 bases agree with TRBD2. V shed 7 bases, J shed 3 bases, and the junction held 11 bases outside the gene matches. The CDR3 contains 15 residues. CDR1 and CDR2 from the germline V gene are MDHEN and SYDVKM. The CDR3 is CASNKQREISYEQYF. For the CDR3, the DNA is TGTGCCAGCAATAAACAGCGGGAGATTAGCTACGAGCAGTACTTC.

The rearrangement joins TRBV10-3 to TRBJ2-2, with 8 positions matching TRBD2. The V gene end was trimmed by 4 bases and the J gene end by 3 bases; junction bases not matched to a gene: 4. Germline V gives CDR1 ENHRY, CDR2 SYGVKD. The CDR3 spans 15 residues. Written as DNA, the CDR3 is TGTGCCATCAGTGGGAGCGGGAGTTACACCGGGGAGCTGTTTTTT. Its protein product is CAISGSGSYTGELFF.

The rearrangement links TRBV19 to TRBJ1-1, with 8 positions matching TRBD1. After removal of 7 bases from V and 1 base from J, the junction contained 8 bases not matched to a gene. The CDR3 contains 15 residues. The germline CDR1 and CDR2 sequences are LNHDA and SQIVND (reference sequence). The CDR3 here is CASKSGTGPNTEAFF. The CDR3 DNA reads as TGTGCCAGTAAATCAGGGACAGGCCCGAACACTGAAGCTTTCTTT.

The CDR3 region has the DNA TGTGCCAGTAGTTGGTCGGGGAGCTCCTACAATGAGCAGTTCTTC. It is translated as CASSWSGSSYNEQFF. The gene calls are TRBV19 and TRBJ2-1; the D gene is possibly TRBD2 (5 bases). Per the germline V gene, CDR1 is LNHDA and CDR2 is SQIVND (reference sequence). Trimming took 5 bases from V and 0 from J, leaving 11 bases between them. The CDR3 contains 15 residues. Filled out from reference TRBV19 and TRBJ2-1, the complete variable domain reads DGGITQSPKYLFRKEGQNVTLSCEQNLNHDAMYWYRQDPGQGLRLIYYSQIVNDFQKGDIAEGYSVSREKKESFPLTVTSAQKNPTAFYLCASSWSGSSYNEQFFGPGTRLTVL.

This clone was seen a single time. V is TRBV9 and J is TRBJ1-1; D might be TRBD1 (6 bases). This CDR3 spans 16 amino acids. Germline V gene sequence: CDR1 SGDLS, CDR2 YYNGEE. Trimming pared 4 bases from V and 7 bases from J, leaving 23 bases between. DNA for the CDR3: TGTGCCAGCAGCTTAGGAGGTATGGGGGCTAATTTTGAAGCTTTCTTT. Amino acid sequence: CASSLGGMGANFEAFF.

The chain employs TRBV27 and TRBJ1-4; D remains unclear. Trimming pared 1 base from V and 7 bases from J, leaving 7 bases between. The CDR3 is 13 amino acids. Germline lookup yields CDR1 MNHEY and CDR2 SMNVEV (reference sequence). CDR3 sequence (DNA): TGTGCCAGCAGTTTATTCTTTCCTGAAAAACTGTTTTTT. Translated, it gives CASSLFFPEKLFF.

The chain recombines TRBV12-5 with TRBJ2-7; the D gene is possibly TRBD2 (6 bases). CDR3 length equals 12 residues. Trimming left V 9 bases short and J 3 bases short, with 12 bases between. Germline V CDR1 and CDR2: LGHNT, FRNRAP. CDR3 bases: TGTGCTAGCCGGGACTCCCTCTACGAGCAGTACTTC. Its translation is CASRDSLYEQYF.

CDR3 in DNA: TGCGCCAGCAGCAAAAGCGGGATGGCCTACAATGAGCAGTTCTTC. Translation gives CASSKSGMAYNEQFF. V and J are TRBV10-1 and TRBJ2-1; TRBD2 aligns across 7 bases. After removal of 6 bases from V and 2 bases from J, the junction contained 7 bases not matched to a gene. The germline V gene has CDR1 WNHNN and CDR2 SYGVQD (reference sequence). This CDR3 has 15 amino acids.

The gene calls are TRBV2 and TRBJ2-4; 7 bases match TRBD1. The germline CDR1 and CDR2 sequences are SNHLY and FYNNEI. The length of the CDR3 is 16 residues. J was trimmed by 1 base and V by 4 bases; bases with no gene match: 7. CDR3 protein: CASSAGQEWAKNIQYF. The CDR3, as DNA: TGTGCCAGCAGTGCAGGACAGGAATGGGCCAAAAACATTCAGTACTTC.

The rearrangement joins TRBV19 to TRBJ2-1; TRBD2 matches at 9 bases. This CDR3 is 13 amino acids long. Germline CDR1 is LNHDA and CDR2 is SQIVND (reference sequence). Trimming took 2 bases from V and 7 from J; bases not matched to a gene: 0. The CDR3 sequence is CASSILAGNEQFF. DNA of the CDR3: TGTGCCAGTAGTATACTAGCGGGAAATGAGCAGTTCTTC.

The rearrangement joins TRBV4-2 to TRBJ2-7; D may be TRBD1 (6 bases). Trimming cost V 2 bases and J 4 bases, with 15 bases left between them. CDR1 and CDR2 from the germline V gene are LGHNA and YNFKEQ. This CDR3 contains 15 residues. The CDR3 DNA sequence: TGTGCCAGCAGCCAAATCGAACAGGGTGGGTACGAGCAGTACTTC. It yields the protein CASSQIEQGGYEQYF.

The CDR3 DNA is TGTGCCAGCAGTTTTAGACTAGCGCCCCGAAGGACCGGGGAGCTGTTTTTT. Translation gives CASSFRLAPRRTGELFF. The gene calls are TRBV28 and TRBJ2-2; 8 bases match TRBD2. V shed 3 bases, J shed 5 bases, and the junction held 11 bases outside the gene matches. The CDR3 loop spans 17 amino acids. Per the germline V gene, CDR1 is MDHEN and CDR2 is SYDVKM.

V is TRBV7-8 and J is TRBJ2-7; D is possibly TRBD1 (6 bases). V was cut by 5 bases and J by 0 bases, with 14 bases left in between. The CDR3 extends over 15 amino acids. Germline values: CDR1 SGHVS, CDR2 FQNEAQ. CDR3 protein: CASSPIGTSSYEQYF. The CDR3 bases are TGTGCCAGCAGCCCTATAGGGACAAGCTCCTACGAGCAGTACTTC.

V and J are TRBV25-1 and TRBJ2-4; tentatively, D is TRBD1 (5 bases). In germline, CDR1 is MGHDK, CDR2 SYGVNS. The CDR3 is made up of 14 amino acids. V shed 6 bases and J shed 9 bases, with 18 bases lying between them. The CDR3 region is CASSATERRGIQYF. CDR3 bases: TGTGCCAGCAGCGCGACAGAACGCCGCGGCATTCAGTACTTC.

This clone was seen more than once but under ten times. CDR3 in amino acids: CASSLGTFFSGNTIYF. The CDR3 DNA is TGTGCCAGCAGCCTTGGGACATTTTTCTCTGGAAACACCATATATTTT. The V and J genes are TRBV7-9 and TRBJ1-3; weak D call: TRBD1 (6 bases). The ends were cut back, 5 bases at V and 0 bases at J, with 14 bases in the middle. The CDR3 consists of 16 residues. CDR1 is SEHNR, CDR2 FQNEAQ, per germline (reference sequence).